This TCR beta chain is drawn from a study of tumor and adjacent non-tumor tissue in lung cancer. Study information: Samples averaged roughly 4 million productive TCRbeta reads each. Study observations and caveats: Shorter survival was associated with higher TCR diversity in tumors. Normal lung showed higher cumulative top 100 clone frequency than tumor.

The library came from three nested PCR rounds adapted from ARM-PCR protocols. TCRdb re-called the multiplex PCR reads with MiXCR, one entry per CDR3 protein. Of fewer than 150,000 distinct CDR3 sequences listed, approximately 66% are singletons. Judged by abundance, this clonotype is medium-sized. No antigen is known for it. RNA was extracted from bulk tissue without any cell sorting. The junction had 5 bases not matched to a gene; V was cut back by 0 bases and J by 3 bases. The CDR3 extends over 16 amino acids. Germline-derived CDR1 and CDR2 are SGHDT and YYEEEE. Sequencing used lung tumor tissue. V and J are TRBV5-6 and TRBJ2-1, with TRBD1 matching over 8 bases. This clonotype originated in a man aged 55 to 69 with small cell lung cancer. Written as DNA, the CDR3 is TGTGCCAGCAGCTTGGGGGGCAGGGGGCTCTACAATGAGCAGTTCTTC. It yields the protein CASSLGGRGLYNEQFF.